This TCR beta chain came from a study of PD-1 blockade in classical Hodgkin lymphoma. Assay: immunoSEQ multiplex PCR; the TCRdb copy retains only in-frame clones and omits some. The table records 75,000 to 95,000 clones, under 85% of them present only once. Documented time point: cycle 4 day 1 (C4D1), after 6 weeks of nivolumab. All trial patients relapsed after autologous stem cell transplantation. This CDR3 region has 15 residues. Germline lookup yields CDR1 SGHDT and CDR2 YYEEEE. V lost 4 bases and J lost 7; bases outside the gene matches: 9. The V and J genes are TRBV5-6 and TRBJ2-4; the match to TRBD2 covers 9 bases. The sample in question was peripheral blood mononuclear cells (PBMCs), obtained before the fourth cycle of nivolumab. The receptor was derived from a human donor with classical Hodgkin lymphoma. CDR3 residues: CASSPISGSTNIQYF. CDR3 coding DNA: TGTGCCAGCAGCCCCATTAGCGGGAGTACTAACATTCAGTACTTC. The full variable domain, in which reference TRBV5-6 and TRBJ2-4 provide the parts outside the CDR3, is DAGVTQSPTHLIKTRGQQVTLRCSPKSGHDTVSWYQQALGQGPQFIFQYYEEEERQRGNFPDRFSGHQFPNYSSELNVNALLLGDSALYLCASSPISGSTNIQYFGAGTRLSVL.